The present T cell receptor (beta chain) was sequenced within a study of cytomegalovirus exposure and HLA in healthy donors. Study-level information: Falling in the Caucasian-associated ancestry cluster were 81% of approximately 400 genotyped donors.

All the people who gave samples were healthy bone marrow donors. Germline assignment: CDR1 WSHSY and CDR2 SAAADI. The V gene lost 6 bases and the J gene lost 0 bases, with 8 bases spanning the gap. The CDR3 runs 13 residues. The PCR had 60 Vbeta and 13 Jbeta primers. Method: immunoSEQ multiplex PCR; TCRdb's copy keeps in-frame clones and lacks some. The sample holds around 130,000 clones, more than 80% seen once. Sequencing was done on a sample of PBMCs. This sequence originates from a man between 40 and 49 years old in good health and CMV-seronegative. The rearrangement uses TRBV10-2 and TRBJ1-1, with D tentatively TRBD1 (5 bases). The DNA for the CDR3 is TGCGCCAGCAGCCCGACAGTGAACACTGAAGCTTTCTTT. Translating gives CASSPTVNTEAFF.